This entry lists 27 T cell receptor beta chains sequenced from one sample in a study of CD8 T cell repertoires and HIV-1 epitope variants. Antigens of these TCRs are unknown. Method: immunoSEQ multiplex PCR; TCRdb's copy keeps in-frame clones and lacks some. In the table there are about 5,600 clones, roughly 64% of which are singletons. What was sequenced was cultured CD8+ T cells derived from PBMCs. Receptor source: a male donor with HIV.

The rearrangement uses TRBV2 and TRBJ2-1; TRBD1 aligns across 7 bases. This CDR3 has 17 residues. V shed 5 bases, J shed 4 bases, and the junction held 14 bases outside the gene matches. CDR1 and CDR2 (germline): SNHLY, FYNNEI. The CDR3 DNA sequence: TGTGCCAGCAGTTTCAACGCCGGGACAGAGTTTTACAATGAGCAGTTCTTC. Amino acid sequence: CASSFNAGTEFYNEQFF.

The rearrangement uses TRBV2 and TRBJ2-1, with D perhaps TRBD2 (6 bases). Trimming shortened V by 10 bases and J by 8 bases, and 24 bases separated the two germline ends. CDR1 is SNHLY, CDR2 FYNNEI, per germline. The CDR3 loop spans 15 amino acids. DNA of the CDR3: TGTGCCATCCTGGGTAGCGGCCCCACGGGCGATGAGCAGTTCTTC. This sequence encodes CAILGSGPTGDEQFF.

This chain joins TRBV9 and TRBJ1-2; weak D call: TRBD1 (6 bases). Germline lookup yields CDR1 SGDLS and CDR2 YYNGEE. V dropped 3 bases and J dropped 2 bases, with 11 bases sitting between them. The CDR3 runs to 14 residues. CDR3 sequence: CASSGLTGNYGYTF. As DNA, the CDR3 is TGTGCCAGCAGCGGACTCACAGGGAACTATGGCTACACCTTC.

This clone has a handful of counts. J is TRBJ2-3 and V is TRBV27; 7 nucleotides agree with TRBD2. CDR1 is MNHEY and CDR2 is SMNVEV in the germline V gene (reference sequence). Trimming took 2 bases from V and 4 from J; bases not matched to a gene: 6. This CDR3 spans 15 amino acids. The CDR3 region has the DNA TGTGCCAGCAGTTTACGGGGGGTCGGGGCAGATACGCAGTATTTT. Protein sequence: CASSLRGVGADTQYF.

This chain links TRBV4-1 with TRBJ2-6; D uncertain. The V gene's germline CDR1 is MGHRA and CDR2 YSYEKL. The CDR3 contains 14 residues. V lost 7 bases and J lost 0, with 7 bases in between. CDR3 sequence reads: CASNRASGANVLTF. In nucleotides, the CDR3 is TGCGCCAGCAATAGGGCCTCTGGGGCCAACGTCCTGACTTTC.

The chain has TRBV7-8 and TRBJ2-7; 7 positions match TRBD2. The CDR3 spans 15 residues. Losses at the gene ends were 5 bases for V and 3 bases for J; bases not matched to a gene: 10. CDR1 is SGHVS and CDR2 is FQNEAQ in the germline V gene. CDR3 DNA sequence: TGTGCCAGCAGCGGCTGGGCGGGAGAAAGCTACGAGCAGTACTTC. Its protein is CASSGWAGESYEQYF.

This sequence joins TRBV6-1 and TRBJ2-3; 9 bases fit TRBD1. The germline CDR1 and CDR2 sequences are MNHNS and SASEGT. Trimming took 4 bases from V and 3 from J; bases not matched to a gene: 14. The CDR3 sequence is 18 residues long. The CDR3 loop is CASSGTGTGSWITDTQYF. Here the CDR3 DNA reads TGTGCCAGCAGTGGAACCGGGACAGGGTCTTGGATTACAGATACGCAGTATTTT.

The CDR3, as DNA: TGTGCCAGCAGCTTAACCTCAACCCCGACTGGAGAGCAGTTCTTC. This sequence encodes CASSLTSTPTGEQFF. The chain couples TRBV7-9 to TRBJ2-1, with D unresolved. CDR3 size: 15 residues. Trimming left V 2 bases short and J 10 bases short, with 18 bases between. The germline V gene encodes CDR1 SEHNR and CDR2 FQNEAQ (reference sequence). Drawing the rest from reference TRBV7-9 and TRBJ2-1, the complete variable domain is DTGVSQNPRHKITKRGQNVTFRCDPISEHNRLYWYRQTLGQGPEFLTYFQNEAQLEKSRLLSDRFSAERPKGSFSTLEIQRTEQGDSAMYLCASSLTSTPTGEQFFGPGTRLTVL.

J is TRBJ1-1 and V is TRBV6-5; TRBD1 is a possible D gene (5 bases). CDR3 size: 16 residues. CDR1 is MNHEY and CDR2 is SVGAGI in the germline V gene. V gave up 3 bases and J gave up 4 bases, with 18 bases separating them. CDR3 region: CASSYKTGPGGTEAFF. CDR3 sequence (DNA): TGTGCCAGCAGTTATAAAACAGGCCCCGGGGGCACTGAAGCTTTCTTT.

V is TRBV7-9 and J is TRBJ1-1; no reliable D call. Trimming removed 1 base at V and 0 bases at J, with 6 bases between. Germline V lookup: CDR1 SEHNR, CDR2 FQNEAQ (reference sequence). CDR3 length equals 14 residues. The CDR3 loop is CASSLGALNTEAFF. The CDR3 nucleotides are TGTGCCAGCAGCTTAGGCGCCTTGAACACTGAAGCTTTCTTT.

The rearrangement joins TRBV9 to TRBJ2-3; 8 positions agree with TRBD2. CDR1 is SGDLS, CDR2 YYNGEE, per germline. This CDR3 contains 16 residues. V lost 4 bases, J lost 5 bases, and 12 bases stayed unmatched. The CDR3 spells CASSPLAGPVGDTQYF. Written as DNA, the CDR3 is TGTGCCAGCAGCCCTTTAGCGGGGCCTGTCGGAGATACGCAGTATTTT.

The gene calls are TRBV11-2 and TRBJ2-7, with D maybe TRBD2 (5 bases). From germline, CDR1 is SGHAT and CDR2 FQNNGV. The CDR3 runs 12 residues. Deletions cut 8 bases from V and 7 bases from J, with 15 bases between. In DNA form, the CDR3 reads TGTGCCAGCGGGGAACGGGGTCGAGAGCAGTACTTC. It is translated as CASGERGREQYF. The variable domain in full, with the rest retrieved from reference TRBV11-2 and TRBJ2-7, is EAGVAQSPRYKIIEKRQSVAFWCNPISGHATLYWYQQILGQGPKLLIQFQNNGVVDDSQLPKDRFSAERLKGVDSTLKIQPAKLEDSAVYLCASGERGREQYFGPGTRLTVT.

This clone was counted between two and nine times. This chain links TRBV7-3 with TRBJ2-1, with D tentatively TRBD1 (5 bases). The CDR3 sequence is 15 residues long. Trimming pared 6 bases from V and 0 bases from J, leaving 12 bases between. Germline V CDR1 and CDR2: SGHTA, FQGTGA. CDR3 in amino acids: CASSWRQSSYNEQFF. CDR3 nucleotide sequence: TGTGCCAGCAGTTGGAGACAGAGCTCCTACAATGAGCAGTTCTTC.

The chain combines TRBV13 with TRBJ2-7, with 8 nucleotides matching TRBD1. This CDR3 has 15 residues. Germline CDR1 PRHDT, CDR2 FYEKMQ (reference sequence). The trim removed 5 bases at V and 3 bases at J, leaving 9 bases unmatched. This CDR3 reads CASSLRRTGIYEQYF. The DNA for the CDR3 is TGTGCCAGCAGCCTCCGTAGGACAGGGATCTACGAGCAGTACTTC.

The V gene is TRBV5-5, the J gene TRBJ1-1; D is unresolved. The V and J ends lost 3 bases and 2 bases respectively, with 14 bases between them. The germline V gene has CDR1 SGHKS and CDR2 YYEKEE (reference sequence). The CDR3 runs 15 residues. For the CDR3, the DNA is TGTGCCAGCAGCTCTCTATCACAAGTAAACACTGAAGCTTTCTTT. This sequence encodes CASSSLSQVNTEAFF.

This sequence joins TRBV29-1 and TRBJ2-7; D perhaps matches TRBD1 (7 bases). The CDR3 covers 14 residues. Germline V gene data show CDR1 as SQVTM and CDR2 as ANQGSEA. V was clipped by 7 bases and J by 5 bases, with 21 bases between them. The CDR3: CSASARGRIHEQYF. CDR3 DNA: TGCAGCGCCTCTGCCAGGGGGAGGATACACGAGCAGTACTTC.

V gene TRBV5-4 combines with J gene TRBJ1-4, with 9 bases fitting TRBD1. CDR3 length: 15 amino acids. CDR1 and CDR2 (germline): SGHNT, YYREEE (reference sequence). The junction had 7 bases not matched to a gene; V was cut back by 4 bases and J by 6 bases. Written as DNA, the CDR3 is TGTGCCAGCAGCGTTTCCGGGACAGGGTATGAAAAACTGTTTTTT. Translated: CASSVSGTGYEKLFF. The whole variable domain, filled in from reference TRBV5-4 and TRBJ1-4, reads ETGVTQSPTHLIKTRGQQVTLRCSSQSGHNTVSWYQQALGQGPQFIFQYYREEENGRGNFPPRFSGLQFPNYSSELNVNALELDDSALYLCASSVSGTGYEKLFFGSGTQLSVL.

The genes are TRBV2 and TRBJ2-1; D may match TRBD1 or TRBD2 (6 bases each). V lost 6 bases and J 3 bases, leaving 18 bases between the germline ends. Germline CDR1 reads SNHLY; CDR2 reads FYNNEI. There are 16 residues in the CDR3. CDR3: CASSPLSGGLYNEQFF. CDR3 sequence (DNA): TGTGCCAGCAGCCCCCTCTCTGGGGGGCTCTACAATGAGCAGTTCTTC.

The chain is built from TRBV2 and TRBJ2-7; D possibly matches TRBD1 or TRBD2 (6 bases each). CDR1 SNHLY and CDR2 FYNNEI come from the germline V gene. The CDR3 contains 12 residues. The V end was cut by 8 bases, the J end by 2 bases, with 10 bases between. The CDR3 reads CASGGRTYEQYF. The CDR3 DNA follows: TGTGCCAGCGGGGGGCGGACCTACGAGCAGTACTTC.

V is TRBV9 and J is TRBJ2-2; 12 bases match TRBD1. This CDR3 spans 20 amino acids. Germline CDR1 reads SGDLS; CDR2 reads YYNGEE. The ends lost 0 bases at V and 1 base at J; junction bases unmatched: 10. The CDR3 bases are TGTGCCAGCAGCGTAGGGGGGGCGGGACAGGGGGCCCAGAACACCGGGGAGCTGTTTTTT. Its translation: CASSVGGAGQGAQNTGELFF. The whole variable domain, remainder taken from reference TRBV9 and TRBJ2-2, is DSGVTQTPKHLITATGQRVTLRCSPRSGDLSVYWYQQSLDQGLQFLIQYYNGEERAKGNILERFSAQQFPDLHSELNLSSLELGDSALYFCASSVGGAGQGAQNTGELFFGEGSRLTVL.

This clone was detected a few times. This sequence joins TRBV18 and TRBJ2-2; 7 bases are shared with TRBD1. This CDR3 is 16 amino acids long. CDR1 is KGHSH and CDR2 is LQKENI in the germline V gene. Trimming cost V 2 bases and J 2 bases; bases outside gene matches: 5. DNA for the CDR3: TGTGCCAGCTCACCAGATACAGGGGTTAACACCGGGGAGCTGTTTTTT. This encodes CASSPDTGVNTGELFF. The full variable domain, its missing parts supplied by reference TRBV18 and TRBJ2-2, is NAGVMQNPRHLVRRRGQEARLRCSPMKGHSHVYWYRQLPEEGLKFMVYLQKENIIDESGMPKERFSAEFPKEGPSILRIQQVVRGDSAAYFCASSPDTGVNTGELFFGEGSRLTVL.

V gene TRBV7-8 combines with J gene TRBJ1-4; tentatively, D is TRBD1 (5 bases). The CDR3 has 19 residues. Looked up from germline, CDR1 is SGHVS and CDR2 is FQNEAQ. V was cut by 1 base and J by 8 bases, with 26 bases left in between. CDR3 loop: CASSLVRRGAAKLWEKLFF. The CDR3 DNA is TGTGCCAGCAGCTTAGTCCGCCGTGGGGCGGCAAAGCTATGGGAAAAACTGTTTTTT.

The chain carries TRBV7-9 and TRBJ2-1; D is possibly TRBD2 (5 bases). Between the trimmed V and J ends, which lost 5 bases and 8 bases, there was a span of 13 bases. The germline V gene encodes CDR1 SEHNR and CDR2 FQNEAQ (reference sequence). The CDR3 is 13 residues long. Written as DNA, the CDR3 is TGTGCCAGCAGCCCTGGATCAGCGGATGAGCAGTTCTTC. Its protein is CASSPGSADEQFF.

The chain is built from TRBV28 and TRBJ2-3; perhaps TRBD1 as D (6 bases). Trimming cost V 6 bases and J 6 bases, with 16 bases left between them. In germline, CDR1 is MDHEN, CDR2 SYDVKM. The CDR3 is 14 residues long. The CDR3 DNA sequence: TGTGCCAGCAGACCACAGGGACGGAGGGATACGCAGTATTTT. It encodes CASRPQGRRDTQYF.

The V call is TRBV27, the J call TRBJ2-3; D not certain. Trimming took 3 bases from V and 1 from J, leaving 11 bases between them. This CDR3 region has 15 residues. Germline-derived CDR1 and CDR2 are MNHEY and SMNVEV (reference sequence). CDR3 region: CASSFSPGGTDTQYF. CDR3 sequence (DNA): TGTGCCAGCAGTTTTAGCCCGGGTGGCACAGATACGCAGTATTTT.

The chain employs TRBV2 and TRBJ2-1, with 7 bases fitting TRBD1. This CDR3 is 14 amino acids long. Germline CDR1 is SNHLY and CDR2 is FYNNEI. The V segment lost 6 bases and the J segment 3 bases; nucleotides outside the gene matches: 5. The CDR3 DNA reads TGTGCCAGCAGACTAACAGGGGACTACAATGAGCAGTTCTTC. Amino acid sequence: CASRLTGDYNEQFF.

The chain uses TRBV7-2 and TRBJ2-1; D remains unclear. Germline V gives CDR1 SGHTA, CDR2 FQGNSA. Trimming shortened V by 5 bases and J by 9 bases, and 14 bases separated the two germline ends. The length of the CDR3 is 13 residues. Written as DNA, the CDR3 is TGTGCCAGCAGCGCCTTCTCTTCCGGTGAGCAGTTCTTC. Its protein is CASSAFSSGEQFF.